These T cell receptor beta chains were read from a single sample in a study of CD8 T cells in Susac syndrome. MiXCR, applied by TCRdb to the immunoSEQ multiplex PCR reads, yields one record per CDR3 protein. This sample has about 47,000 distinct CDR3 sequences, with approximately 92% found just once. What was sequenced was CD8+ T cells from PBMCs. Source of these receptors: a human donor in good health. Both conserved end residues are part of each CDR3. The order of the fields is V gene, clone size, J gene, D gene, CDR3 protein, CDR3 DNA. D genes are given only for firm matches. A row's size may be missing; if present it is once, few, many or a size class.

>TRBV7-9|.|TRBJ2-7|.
CASSTSPQGRRGEQYF
TGTGCCAGCAGCACCTCCCCCCAAGGGCGGCGGGGAGAGCAGTACTTC
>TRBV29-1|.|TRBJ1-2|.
CSVEDLQLSYTF
TGCAGCGTTGAAGATCTACAGCTTAGCTACACCTTC
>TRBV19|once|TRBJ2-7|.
CASSTPGAGLYEQYF
TGTGCCAGTAGTACCCCGGGTGCGGGGCTCTACGAGCAGTACTTC
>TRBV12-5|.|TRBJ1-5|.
CASGLEGLDQPQHF
TGTGCTAGTGGGCTTGAGGGGCTCGATCAGCCCCAGCATTTT
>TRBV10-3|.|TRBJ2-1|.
CAISGENGPGDNEQFF
TGTGCCATCAGTGGGGAAAACGGACCCGGGGACAATGAGCAGTTCTTC
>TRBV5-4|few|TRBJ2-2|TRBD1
CASSWTGVSGELFF
TGTGCCAGCAGCTGGACAGGGGTCAGCGGGGAGCTGTTTTTT
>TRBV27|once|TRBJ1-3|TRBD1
CASSVDRAGNTIYF
TGTGCCAGCAGTGTGGACAGGGCTGGAAACACCATATATTTT
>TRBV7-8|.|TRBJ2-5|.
CASSYGAQETQYF
TGTGCCAGCAGCTACGGGGCACAAGAGACCCAGTACTTC
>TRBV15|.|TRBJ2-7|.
CATSSPPGIGSYEQYF
TGTGCCACCAGCAGTCCGCCCGGGATCGGCTCCTACGAGCAGTACTTC
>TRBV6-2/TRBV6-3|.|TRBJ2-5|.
CASRPRAERETQYF
TGTGCCAGCAGGCCCAGGGCCGAAAGGGAGACCCAGTACTTC